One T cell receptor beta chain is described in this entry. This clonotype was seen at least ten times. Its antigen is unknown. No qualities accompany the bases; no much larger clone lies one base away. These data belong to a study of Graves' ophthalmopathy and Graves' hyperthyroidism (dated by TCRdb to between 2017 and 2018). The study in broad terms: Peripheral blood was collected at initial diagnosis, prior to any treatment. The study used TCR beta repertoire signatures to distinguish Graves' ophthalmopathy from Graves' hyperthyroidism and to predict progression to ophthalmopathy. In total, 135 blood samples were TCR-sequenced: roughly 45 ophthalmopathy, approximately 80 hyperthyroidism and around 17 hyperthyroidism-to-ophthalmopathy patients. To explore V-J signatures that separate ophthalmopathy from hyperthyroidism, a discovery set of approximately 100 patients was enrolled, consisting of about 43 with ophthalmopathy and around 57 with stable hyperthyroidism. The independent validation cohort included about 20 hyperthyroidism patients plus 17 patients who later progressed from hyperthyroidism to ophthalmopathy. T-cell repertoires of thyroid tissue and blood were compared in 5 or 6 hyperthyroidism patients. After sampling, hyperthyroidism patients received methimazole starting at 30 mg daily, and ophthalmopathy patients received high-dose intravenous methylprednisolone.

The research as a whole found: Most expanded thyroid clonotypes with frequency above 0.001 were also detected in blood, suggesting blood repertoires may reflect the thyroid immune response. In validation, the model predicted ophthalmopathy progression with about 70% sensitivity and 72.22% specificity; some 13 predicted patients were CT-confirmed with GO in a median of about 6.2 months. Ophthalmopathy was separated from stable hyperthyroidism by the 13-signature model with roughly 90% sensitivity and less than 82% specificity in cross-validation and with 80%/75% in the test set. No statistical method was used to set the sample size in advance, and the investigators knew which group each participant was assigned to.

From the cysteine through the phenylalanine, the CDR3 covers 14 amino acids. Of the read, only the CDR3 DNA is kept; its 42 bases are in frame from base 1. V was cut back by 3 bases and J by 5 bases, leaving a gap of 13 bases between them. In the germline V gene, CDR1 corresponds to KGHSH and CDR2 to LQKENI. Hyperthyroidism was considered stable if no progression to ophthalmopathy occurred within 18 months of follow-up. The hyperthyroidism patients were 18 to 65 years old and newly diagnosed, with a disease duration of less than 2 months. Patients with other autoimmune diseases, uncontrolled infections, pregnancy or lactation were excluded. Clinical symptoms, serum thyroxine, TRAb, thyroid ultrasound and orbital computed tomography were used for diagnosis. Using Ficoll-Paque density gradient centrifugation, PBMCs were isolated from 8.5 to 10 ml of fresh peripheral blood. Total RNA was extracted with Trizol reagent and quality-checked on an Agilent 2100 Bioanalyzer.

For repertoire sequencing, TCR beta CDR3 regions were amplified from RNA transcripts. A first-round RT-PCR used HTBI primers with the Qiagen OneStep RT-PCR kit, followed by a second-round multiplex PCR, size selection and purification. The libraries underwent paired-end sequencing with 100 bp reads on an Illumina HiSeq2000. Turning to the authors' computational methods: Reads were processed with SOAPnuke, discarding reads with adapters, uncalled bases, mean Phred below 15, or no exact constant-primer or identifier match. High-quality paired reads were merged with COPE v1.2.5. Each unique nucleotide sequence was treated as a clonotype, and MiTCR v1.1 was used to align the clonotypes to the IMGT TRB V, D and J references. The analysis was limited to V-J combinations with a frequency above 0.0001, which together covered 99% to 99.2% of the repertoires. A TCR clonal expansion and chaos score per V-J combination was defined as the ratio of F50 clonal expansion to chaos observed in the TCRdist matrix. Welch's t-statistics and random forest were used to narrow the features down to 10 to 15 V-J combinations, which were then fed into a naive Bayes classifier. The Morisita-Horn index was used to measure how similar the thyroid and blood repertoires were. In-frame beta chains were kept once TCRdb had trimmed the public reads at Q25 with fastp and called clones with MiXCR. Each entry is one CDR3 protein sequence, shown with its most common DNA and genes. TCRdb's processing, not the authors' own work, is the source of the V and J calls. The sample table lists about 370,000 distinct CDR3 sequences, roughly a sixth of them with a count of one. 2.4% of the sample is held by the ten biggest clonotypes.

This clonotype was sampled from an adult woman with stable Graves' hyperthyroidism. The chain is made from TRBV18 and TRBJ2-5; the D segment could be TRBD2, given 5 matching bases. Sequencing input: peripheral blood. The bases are TGTGCCAGCTCACCTAGTGAGGGATCCGAGACCCAGTACTTC. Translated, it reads CASSPSEGSETQYF.